Below are 25 T cell receptor beta chains sequenced from a single sample in a study of T cells in Graves' hyperthyroidism and ophthalmopathy. RNA transcripts provided the source from which TCR beta CDR3 regions were amplified. With the HTBI primer set, the TCR CDR3 went through a first round of RT-PCR. From the multiplex PCR reads, TCRdb called clonotypes with MiXCR, one entry per CDR3 protein. The sample consists of hundreds of thousands of distinct CDR3 sequences, 25% of them appearing once. The sequencing sample was made of blood. All receptors derive from a man aged 35 to 55 with Graves' hyperthyroidism that later progressed to Graves' ophthalmopathy.

This clonotype has a count of ten or more. This rearrangement joins TRBV11-2 to TRBJ2-7, with a tentative D call TRBD2 (5 bases). CDR3 length: 14 residues. Per germline, CDR1 SGHAT and CDR2 FQNNGV. Deletions cut 0 bases from V and 4 bases from J, with 10 bases between. In DNA form, the CDR3 reads TGTGCCAGCAGCTTAGATTTCGGGGATTACGAGCAGTACTTC. As protein: CASSLDFGDYEQYF.

This clonotype has at least ten counts. V and J are TRBV6-2 or TRBV6-3 and TRBJ2-2; D not certain. CDR3 length: 12 residues. V lost 6 bases and J lost 4, with 6 bases in between. Germline CDR1 reads MNHEY; CDR2 reads SVGEGT. The CDR3 DNA follows: TGTGCCAGCAGAGAGTTCACCGGGGAGCTGTTTTTT. Amino acid sequence: CASREFTGELFF.

The sample holds one count of this clonotype. This sequence joins TRBV30 and TRBJ1-2; D ambiguous. The CDR3 extends over 14 amino acids. The germline V gene has CDR1 GTSNPN and CDR2 SVGIG (reference sequence). Trimming removed 4 bases from V and 0 bases from J, with 12 bases in between. CDR3 sequence (DNA): TGTGCCTGGACGAGGACCCATGCTAACTATGGCTACACCTTC. Amino acids: CAWTRTHANYGYTF.

This clonotype was seen many times. The chain couples TRBV7-6 to TRBJ2-5; D call uncertain. The CDR3 totals 12 residues. CDR1 is SGHVS, CDR2 FNYEAQ, per germline. Trimming stripped 5 bases from V and 3 bases from J, with 7 bases between. In DNA, the CDR3 is TGTGCCAGCAGCCCCGTAGAAGAGACCCAGTACTTC. Protein: CASSPVEETQYF. The variable domain in full, completed from reference TRBV7-6 and TRBJ2-5, reads GAGVSQSPRYKVTKRGQDVALRCDPISGHVSLYWYRQALGQGPEFLTYFNYEAQQDKSGLPNDRFSAERPEGSISTLTIQRTEQRDSAMYRCASSPVEETQYFGPGTRLLVL.

This clonotype was counted ten times or more. The rearrangement joins TRBV20-1 to TRBJ1-6, with D unresolved. The V and J ends lost 0 bases and 7 bases respectively, with 22 bases between them. The CDR3 has 18 amino acids. Germline V gene sequence: CDR1 DFQATT, CDR2 SNEGSKA (reference sequence). The CDR3 region has the DNA TGCAGTGCTAGAGATCTACTAAGCGGCTCCCCGGGCAATTCACCCCTCCACTTT. It codes for CSARDLLSGSPGNSPLHF.

With regard to this clonotype: The junction departs from germline at one end; a sequencing error may be responsible. J is TRBJ1-1 and V is TRBV20-1; 11 nucleotides line up with TRBD1. This CDR3 is 15 amino acids long. Germline values: CDR1 DFQATT, CDR2 SNEGSKA (reference sequence). The CDR3 loop is CSTRAGDRGGTEAFF. CDR3 sequence (DNA): TGCAGTACTAGAGCGGGGGACAGGGGGGGGACTGAAGCTTTCTTT.

In its sample, this clonotype was seen many times. The gene calls are TRBV12-3 or TRBV12-4 and TRBJ2-7; the match to TRBD2 covers 10 bases. Trimming removed 7 bases from V and 2 bases from J; junction bases left unmatched: 8. The CDR3 runs to 15 residues. CDR3 sequence: CASTRTSGAPYEQYF. The CDR3 nucleotides are TGTGCCAGCACTAGAACTAGCGGGGCCCCCTACGAGCAGTACTTC.

This clonotype was recorded at least ten times. This chain connects TRBV29-1 to TRBJ1-3; D not certain. CDR1 SQVTM and CDR2 ANQGSEA come from the germline V gene. This CDR3 has 13 residues. V lost 2 bases to trimming and J lost 0 bases, with 5 bases between them. The chain's CDR3 is CSVEQNSGNTIYF. DNA for the CDR3: TGCAGCGTTGAACAGAACTCTGGAAACACCATATATTTT.

The sample holds many counts of this clonotype. The chain joins TRBV6-1 to TRBJ1-1; TRBD1 is a possible D gene (6 bases). The V gene's germline CDR1 is MNHNS and CDR2 SASEGT. Trimming took off 1 base at V and 7 bases at J, with 13 bases between the two ends. The CDR3 extends over 14 amino acids. Here the CDR3 DNA reads TGTGCCAGCAGTGAAGGGTACGGGGGCCGTGAAGCTTTCTTT. Translated, it gives CASSEGYGGREAFF.

V gene TRBV12-3 or TRBV12-4 combines with J gene TRBJ1-3; D remains ambiguous. Trimming removed 7 bases at V and 0 bases at J, with 13 bases between. The length of the CDR3 is 15 residues. CDR3 loop: CASKLTGISGNTIYF. CDR3 in DNA: TGTGCCAGCAAACTTACCGGGATCTCTGGAAACACCATATATTTT.

V gene TRBV7-2 combines with J gene TRBJ2-5; the D gene is possibly TRBD2 (5 bases). Trimming took 8 bases from V and 4 from J, leaving 14 bases between them. The CDR3 has 13 amino acids. Germline V gives CDR1 SGHTA, CDR2 FQGNSA. The CDR3 region is CASDPSYGETQYF. Here the CDR3 DNA reads TGTGCCAGCGACCCTAGCTACGGAGAGACCCAGTACTTC.

This clonotype was seen ten or more times. This sequence joins TRBV30 and TRBJ1-5; 7 bases map to TRBD1. V shed 5 bases and J 2 bases; nucleotides not matched to a gene: 6. Germline CDR1 and CDR2: GTSNPN and SVGIG (reference sequence). CDR3 length: 14 amino acids. CDR3 nucleotide sequence: TGTGCCTGGGCCAGACAGGGTGGCAATCAGCCCCAGCATTTT. It specifies CAWARQGGNQPQHF.

This clonotype occurred many times. The chain carries TRBV12-3 or TRBV12-4 and TRBJ2-7; 7 bases agree with TRBD1. Trimming at V came to 6 bases and at J to 0 bases, leaving 8 bases not matched to a gene. The CDR3 loop spans 15 amino acids. The DNA of the CDR3 is TGTGCCAGCAGCCAAACAGGGGACAGCTCCTACGAGCAGTACTTC. Amino acid sequence: CASSQTGDSSYEQYF.

This clonotype was counted many times. V is TRBV12-3 or TRBV12-4 and J is TRBJ1-5, with D uncertain. The CDR3 sequence is 13 residues long. V shed 5 bases and J shed 5 bases, with 10 bases lying between them. CDR3 sequence (DNA): TGTGCCAGCAGTAATCGACGGGATCAGCCCCAGCATTTT. Translated, it gives CASSNRRDQPQHF.

This clonotype was seen repeatedly, ten times or more. V and J are TRBV20-1 and TRBJ2-2, with a tentative D call TRBD1 (6 bases). V lost 1 base to trimming and J lost 12 bases, with 12 bases between them. The CDR3 sequence is 12 residues long. Germline lookup yields CDR1 DFQATT and CDR2 SNEGSKA (reference sequence). This CDR3 is CSARVGDIKLFF. CDR3 DNA: TGCAGTGCTAGAGTCGGGGACATAAAGCTGTTTTTT.

This clonotype was found many times. V gene TRBV27 combines with J gene TRBJ1-1; unclear D gene. CDR1 and CDR2 (germline): MNHEY, SMNVEV (reference sequence). CDR3 length: 14 amino acids. V was cut by 5 bases and J by 4 bases, with 14 bases left in between. The CDR3 spells CASSNRPGSTEAFF. The DNA for the CDR3 is TGTGCCAGCAGTAACAGACCGGGGAGCACTGAAGCTTTCTTT.

This clonotype was observed at least ten times. The chain uses TRBV20-1 and TRBJ1-5; D perhaps matches TRBD1 (5 bases). CDR3 size: 14 residues. The V gene lost 3 bases and the J gene lost 5 bases, with 14 bases spanning the gap. Germline CDR1 reads DFQATT; CDR2 reads SNEGSKA (reference sequence). The CDR3 reads CSARPPGGDQPQHF. DNA for the CDR3: TGCAGTGCTAGGCCTCCGGGGGGGGATCAGCCCCAGCATTTT.

The chain joins TRBV4-1 to TRBJ2-7; D unclear. Trimming cost V 4 bases and J 2 bases, with 18 bases left between them. CDR1 MGHRA and CDR2 YSYEKL come from the germline V gene. The CDR3 is 16 residues long. The CDR3 loop reads CASSPTRGEIPYEQYF. As DNA, the CDR3 is TGCGCCAGCAGCCCCACCCGTGGCGAAATTCCCTACGAGCAGTACTTC.

This clonotype has a handful of counts. The junction and the germline gene differ at one end; a read error may be behind it. The gene calls are TRBV18 and TRBJ1-1; perhaps TRBD1 as D (5 bases). The germline gives CDR1 KGHSH, CDR2 LQKENI. The CDR3 runs 14 residues. The CDR3 DNA is TGTGCCAGCTCACTGGGGACCGTGAACGCTGAAGCTTTCTTT. Translation: CASSLGTVNAEAFF. Together with reference TRBV18 and TRBJ1-1, the CDR3 gives the full variable domain: NAGVMQNPRHLVRRRGQEARLRCSPMKGHSHVYWYRQLPEEGLKFMVYLQKENIIDESGMPKERFSAEFPKEGPSILRIQQVVRGDSAAYFCASSLGTVNAEAFFGQGTRLTVV.

This clonotype was counted only a few times. V usage is TRBV12-3 or TRBV12-4 and J usage is TRBJ1-1; D possibly corresponds to TRBD1 (5 bases). The V gene lost 3 bases and the J gene lost 10 bases, with 15 bases spanning the gap. The CDR3 is 13 residues long. The CDR3 loop reads CASSFGGEGRAFF. The CDR3 DNA reads TGTGCCAGCAGTTTCGGAGGGGAGGGTAGAGCTTTCTTT.

This clonotype was observed at least ten times. The chain has TRBV12-3 or TRBV12-4 and TRBJ2-5, with D unresolved. The CDR3 sequence is 14 residues long. Between the trimmed V and J ends, which lost 5 bases and 7 bases, there was a span of 17 bases. The CDR3 coding sequence is TGTGCCAGCAGTCCCCGAAGCACCTCGGGGACCCAGTACTTC. This translates into CASSPRSTSGTQYF.

This chain uses TRBV4-3 with TRBJ1-2, with 7 bases lining up with TRBD1. Germline V lookup: CDR1 LGHNA, CDR2 YSLEER. V was clipped by 4 bases and J by 4 bases; unmatched bases: 9. This CDR3 is 15 amino acids long. CDR3 sequence: CASSPKGAGGYGYTF. In nucleotides, the CDR3 is TGCGCCAGCAGCCCAAAGGGGGCAGGAGGCTATGGCTACACCTTC.

J is TRBJ1-2 and V is TRBV6-1, with 8 bases identical to TRBD1. Trimming took 0 bases from V and 8 from J; bases not matched to a gene: 8. The CDR3 spans 15 residues. Germline CDR1 is MNHNS and CDR2 is SASEGT. The CDR3 loop is CASSEASRTGIGYTF. The DNA for the CDR3 is TGTGCCAGCAGTGAAGCGAGTAGGACAGGGATCGGCTACACCTTC.

This clonotype was recorded at least ten times. The V and J genes are TRBV4-2 and TRBJ2-5; possibly TRBD2 for D (6 bases). Deletions cut 1 base from V and 2 bases from J, with 14 bases between. The germline gives CDR1 LGHNA, CDR2 YNFKEQ. This CDR3 spans 16 amino acids. DNA for the CDR3: TGTGCCAGCAGCCAAGGGGTTGGGGACTTTCAAGAGACCCAGTACTTC. The encoded protein is CASSQGVGDFQETQYF.

The chain combines TRBV6-1 with TRBJ2-7; possible D gene TRBD2, 5 bases. CDR1 is MNHNS, CDR2 SASEGT, per germline. The CDR3 totals 13 residues. V dropped 7 bases and J dropped 0 bases, with 10 bases sitting between them. The CDR3, as DNA: TGTGCCAGCAAGCGGCCGAGCTCCTACGAGCAGTACTTC. Protein product: CASKRPSSYEQYF.